The rows below give T cell receptor beta chains drawn from one sample of a study of cytomegalovirus exposure and HLA in healthy donors. Only in-frame clones appear in the TCRdb table, and some are missing; sequencing was by immunoSEQ multiplex PCR. The table has about 140,000 clones, 75% to 85% seen once; the top ten hold 2% to 2.5%. The sequenced sample consisted of PBMCs. The receptor set was obtained from a man aged 45-65 years in good health and CMV-seronegative. Both conserved end residues are part of each CDR3. The D gene is left open where the match is weak. Some rows have no size entry. The others give once, few or many, or a class for an expanded clone.

size: .; J: TRBJ1-1; V: TRBV18; D: .; CDR3: CASSPGAGLNTEAFF; DNA: TGTGCCAGCTCACCAGGGGCAGGCTTGAACACTGAAGCTTTCTTT
size: .; J: TRBJ2-7; V: TRBV21-1; D: .; CDR3: CASSNRGVYEQYF; DNA: TGTGCCAGCAGCAATCGGGGTGTCTACGAGCAGTACTTC
size: .; J: TRBJ2-1; V: TRBV6-6; D: TRBD2; CDR3: CASSRGTSFNNEQFF; DNA: TGTGCCAGCAGTCGGGGGACTAGCTTTAACAATGAGCAGTTCTTC
size: .; J: TRBJ2-7; V: TRBV10-3; D: TRBD1; CDR3: CAISGDRGNEQYF; DNA: TGTGCCATCAGTGGGGACAGGGGAAACGAGCAGTACTTC
size: .; J: TRBJ1-1; V: TRBV5-6; D: .; CDR3: CASSFDTNTEAFF; DNA: TGTGCCAGCAGCTTTGACACGAACACTGAAGCTTTCTTT
size: .; J: TRBJ2-7; V: TRBV19; D: TRBD2; CDR3: CASSTYSGTSGSYEQYF; DNA: TGTGCCAGTAGTACCTACTCCGGGACTAGCGGGAGCTACGAGCAGTACTTC
size: .; J: TRBJ2-6; V: TRBV27; D: .; CDR3: CASSSWSSGANVLTF; DNA: TGTGCCAGCAGTTCGTGGAGCTCTGGGGCCAACGTCCTGACTTTC
size: .; J: TRBJ2-1; V: TRBV6-5; D: .; CDR3: CAVGGNEQFF; DNA: TGTGCAGTCGGAGGGAATGAGCAGTTCTTC
size: .; J: TRBJ2-1; V: TRBV7-9; D: TRBD1; CDR3: CASSLDLGQVDNEQFF; DNA: TGTGCCAGCAGCTTAGACCTGGGACAGGTAGACAATGAGCAGTTCTTC
size: .; J: TRBJ2-5; V: TRBV5-1; D: TRBD1; CDR3: CASSLGGQGAAETQYF; DNA: TGCGCCAGCAGCTTAGGGGGACAGGGGGCCGCGGAGACCCAGTACTTC
size: .; J: TRBJ2-7; V: TRBV25-1; D: .; CDR3: CASSGPGVGPYEQYF; DNA: TGTGCCAGCAGTGGTCCAGGAGTGGGGCCCTACGAGCAGTACTTC
size: few; J: TRBJ1-4; V: TRBV6-5; D: .; CDR3: CASSYSFSSNEKLFF; DNA: TGTGCCAGCAGTTACTCGTTCAGTTCTAATGAAAAACTGTTTTTT
size: few; J: TRBJ1-1; V: TRBV6-5; D: TRBD1; CDR3: CASRTGQVNTEAFF; DNA: TGTGCCAGCAGAACGGGACAGGTGAACACTGAAGCTTTCTTT
size: once; J: TRBJ1-1; V: TRBV5-1; D: .; CDR3: CASSFGHTNTEAFF; DNA: TGCGCCAGCAGCTTTGGACATACTAACACTGAAGCTTTCTTT
size: .; J: TRBJ2-7; V: TRBV5-4; D: TRBD1; CDR3: CASSLPAGTGTYEQYF; DNA: TGTGCCAGCAGCTTGCCGGCCGGGACAGGGACCTACGAGCAGTACTTC
size: .; J: TRBJ2-1; V: TRBV9; D: TRBD2; CDR3: CASSTRTSGSPSYNEQFF; DNA: TGTGCCAGCAGCACCAGGACTAGCGGGAGTCCGTCCTACAATGAGCAGTTCTTC
size: .; J: TRBJ1-6; V: TRBV12-5; D: TRBD1; CDR3: CASGLQGAHSPLHF; DNA: TGTGCTAGTGGTTTACAGGGGGCGCATTCACCCCTCCACTTT
size: .; J: TRBJ2-7; V: TRBV9; D: .; CDR3: CASSVSWGAYEQYF; DNA: TGTGCCAGCAGCGTCTCCTGGGGGGCCTACGAGCAGTACTTC
size: .; J: TRBJ1-4; V: TRBV7-9; D: TRBD1; CDR3: CASGTGDRGEKLFF; DNA: TGTGCCTCGGGGACAGGGGATCGGGGTGAAAAACTGTTTTTT
size: few; J: TRBJ2-1; V: TRBV9; D: TRBD2; CDR3: CASSALLAGGNEQFF; DNA: TGTGCCAGCAGCGCCCTACTAGCGGGGGGCAATGAGCAGTTCTTC
size: few; J: TRBJ1-1; V: TRBV28; D: .; CDR3: CASNSPNTEAFF; DNA: TGTGCCAGTAACAGTCCGAACACTGAAGCTTTCTTT
size: .; J: TRBJ2-2; V: TRBV5-1; D: TRBD2; CDR3: CASSPQTLAGGNTGELFF; DNA: TGCGCCAGCAGCCCCCAGACCCTAGCGGGAGGGAACACCGGGGAGCTGTTTTTT
size: once; J: TRBJ1-6; V: TRBV5-4; D: .; CDR3: CASSSMTGVSSPLHF; DNA: TGTGCCAGCAGCTCGATGACAGGTGTATCATCACCCCTCCACTTT
size: .; J: TRBJ1-6; V: TRBV28; D: .; CDR3: CASSLYRVNDSPLHF; DNA: TGTGCCAGCAGTTTATACAGGGTCAACGATTCACCCCTCCACTTT
size: .; J: TRBJ2-7; V: TRBV28; D: TRBD1; CDR3: CASSAGQALGEQYF; DNA: TGTGCCAGCAGTGCCGGACAGGCCCTTGGGGAGCAGTACTTC
size: few; J: TRBJ2-1; V: TRBV5-6; D: .; CDR3: CASSRQGRGHEQFF; DNA: TGTGCCAGCAGCCGACAGGGCCGGGGGCATGAGCAGTTCTTC
size: .; J: TRBJ2-3; V: TRBV2; D: TRBD1; CDR3: CASRVRQGAADTQYF; DNA: TGTGCCAGCAGGGTGAGGCAGGGGGCGGCAGATACGCAGTATTTT
size: few; J: TRBJ1-1; V: TRBV6-1; D: .; CDR3: CASSPHLTEAFF; DNA: TGTGCCAGCAGTCCCCACTTAACTGAAGCTTTCTTT
size: .; J: TRBJ2-3; V: TRBV9; D: .; CDR3: CASSVTGYTDTQYF; DNA: TGTGCCAGCAGCGTAACTGGTTACACAGATACGCAGTATTTT
size: .; J: TRBJ1-2; V: TRBV10-1; D: .; CDR3: CASSPSNDRSYGYTF; DNA: TGCGCCAGCAGTCCATCGAACGACAGATCCTATGGCTACACCTTC
size: .; J: TRBJ1-2; V: TRBV6-1; D: .; CDR3: CASSVGTGAISF; DNA: .
size: .; J: TRBJ2-3; V: TRBV11-3; D: .; CDR3: CASSPRAGTDTQYF; DNA: TGTGCCAGCAGCCCCCGCGCTGGCACAGATACGCAGTATTTT
size: .; J: TRBJ2-7; V: TRBV6-5; D: .; CDR3: CASTGTFYEQYF; DNA: TGTGCCAGCACCGGGACATTCTACGAGCAGTACTTC
size: once; J: TRBJ2-2; V: TRBV9; D: TRBD1; CDR3: CASSVGEGGPSNTGELFF; DNA: TGTGCCAGCAGCGTTGGTGAAGGGGGCCCCTCGAACACCGGGGAGCTGTTTTTT
size: .; J: TRBJ2-3; V: TRBV5-1; D: TRBD2; CDR3: CASSLVTSGVGDTQYF; DNA: TGCGCCAGCAGCTTGGTCACTAGCGGGGTGGGAGATACGCAGTATTTT
size: .; J: TRBJ2-7; V: TRBV18; D: .; CDR3: CASSPGGGLLVEQYF; DNA: TGTGCCAGCTCACCAGGCGGGGGCCTCCTTGTAGAGCAGTACTTC
size: few; J: TRBJ2-5; V: TRBV9; D: TRBD1; CDR3: CASSIGTGGTQETQYF; DNA: TGTGCCAGCAGCATTGGGACAGGGGGCACCCAAGAGACCCAGTACTTC
size: .; J: TRBJ2-3; V: TRBV5-1; D: .; CDR3: CASSSNTGRDTQYF; DNA: TGCGCCAGCAGCTCCAATACAGGGAGAGATACGCAGTATTTT
size: once; J: TRBJ1-3; V: TRBV27; D: .; CDR3: CASSLYGEGVGGNTIYF; DNA: TGTGCCAGCAGTTTATATGGCGAGGGTGTAGGTGGAAACACCATATATTTT
size: .; J: TRBJ1-3; V: TRBV6-5; D: .; CDR3: CASSYFQGSGNTIYF; DNA: TGTGCCAGCAGTTACTTTCAGGGATCTGGAAACACCATATATTTT
size: .; J: TRBJ1-5; V: TRBV4-2; D: .; CDR3: CASSHLGGFNQPQHF; DNA: TGTGCCAGCAGCCACCTCGGCGGGTTTAATCAGCCCCAGCATTTT
size: once; J: TRBJ1-2; V: TRBV5-1; D: TRBD1; CDR3: CASSLEQGADGYTF; DNA: TGCGCCAGCAGCTTGGAGCAGGGGGCGGATGGCTACACCTTC
size: .; J: TRBJ2-1; V: TRBV30; D: TRBD2; CDR3: CALRTSGNEQFF; DNA: TGTGCCTTGAGGACTAGCGGGAATGAGCAGTTCTTC
size: few; J: TRBJ2-1; V: TRBV5-1; D: .; CDR3: CASSLDRGNEQFF; DNA: TGCGCCAGCAGCTTGGATAGGGGCAATGAGCAGTTCTTC
size: .; J: TRBJ2-5; V: TRBV5-1; D: TRBD2; CDR3: CASSLGSGGRTSETQYF; DNA: TGCGCCAGCAGCTTGGGGTCCGGGGGGAGAACCTCGGAGACCCAGTACTTC
size: .; J: TRBJ1-1; V: TRBV5-8; D: .; CDR3: CASSSERIVDLNTEAFF; DNA: TGTGCCAGCAGCTCTGAGAGGATCGTTGACTTGAACACTGAAGCTTTCTTT
size: .; J: TRBJ1-1; V: TRBV7-6; D: TRBD1; CDR3: CASSVTSTGGKGGTEAFF; DNA: TGTGCCAGCAGCGTCACCTCCACAGGGGGCAAAGGGGGCACTGAAGCTTTCTTT